The 9 T cell receptor beta chains listed next were all sequenced from one sample in a study of tissue T cells after allogeneic stem cell transplantation. Sequencing used immunoSEQ multiplex PCR; TCRdb keeps in-frame clones, though not all of them. The table shows about 20,000 clones, with 55% to 75% occurring only once. Sequenced material: spleen. The receptors originated from a female BALB/c mouse in good health. The strain is characterized by the MHC haplotype H2-d.

Note on this clone: The genes and germline here are from mouse. The DNA ends 1 residue before the CDR3 does, and the rest of the CDR3 is filled in from the germline J gene. The V and J genes are TRBV19 and TRBJ1-6; D is unclear. TRBJ1-6 is known as an ORF, though its function is uncertain. The CDR3 runs 14 residues. Germline CDR1 and CDR2: FNHDT and SITEND (reference sequence). V was cut by 5 bases and J by 0 bases, with 6 bases left in between. The CDR3 loop is CASRQNSYNSPLYF. Partial CDR3 DNA: TGTGCCAGCAGGCAAAATTCCTATAATTCGCCCCTCTAC.

Concerning this clone: Mouse names are used for the genes. Coverage ceases 1 residue before the CDR3 finishes, and the germline J gene fills in the end. The rearrangement links TRBV20 to TRBJ1-3; a possible D gene is TRBD1 (5 bases). Trimming pared 0 bases from V and 2 bases from J, leaving 8 bases between. Germline V gene lookup returns CDR1 GFQATS and CDR2 STVNSAI. The CDR3 has 14 amino acids. The CDR3 sequence is CGARERGAGNTLYF. The sequenced part of the CDR3 DNA is TGTGGTGCTAGGGAACGGGGGGCTGGAAATACGCTCTAT.

As regards this clone: Gene names are the mouse ones. The sequence runs out 1 residue before the end of the CDR3; the remainder is reconstructed from the germline J gene. The genes are TRBV19 and TRBJ2-1; TRBD1 is a possible D gene (6 bases). Looked up from germline, CDR1 is FNHDT and CDR2 is SITEND (reference sequence). This CDR3 spans 13 amino acids. The germline V and J ends were trimmed by 2 bases and 7 bases, with 10 bases remaining between them. Incomplete CDR3 DNA: TGTGCCAGCAGTATTGCAGGGGAAGCTGAGCAGTTC. Amino acid sequence: CASSIAGEAEQF. The whole CDR3 is CASSIAGEAEQFF. Full variable domain (rest looked up from reference TRBV19 and TRBJ2-1): GGIITQTPKFLIGQEGQKLTLKCQQNFNHDTMYWYRQDSGKGLRLIYYSITENDLQKGDLSEGYDASREKKSSFSLTVTSAQKNEMAVFLCASSIAGEAEQFFGPGTRLTVL.

This clone was found a few times. Gene names are the mouse ones. The read gets to within 1 residue of the CDR3 end, and the germline J gene fills in the rest. This chain uses TRBV31 with TRBJ1-5; 7 positions agree with TRBD1. Trimming removed 0 bases from V and 2 bases from J; junction bases left unmatched: 1. The germline CDR1 and CDR2 sequences are GKSSPN and SITVG. This CDR3 has 14 residues. The sequenced CDR3 bases are TGTGCCTGGAGTCTACAGGGGTACAACCAGGCTCCGCTT. This codes for CAWSLQGYNQAPL. The full CDR3 protein is CAWSLQGYNQAPLF.

This clone was seen a few times. The genes and germline here are from mouse. The missing CDR3 end, 1 residue past where the read stops, is filled in from the germline J gene. The rearrangement uses TRBV13-2 and TRBJ1-2, with unresolved D. The CDR3 is 13 residues long. The V end lost 3 bases, the J end lost 0 bases, and 6 bases lay between the germline ends. Germline V lookup: CDR1 NNHNN, CDR2 SYGAGS (reference sequence). The sequenced CDR3 bases are TGTGCCAGCGGTGGACGTTCAAACTCCGACTACACC. Translation gives CASGGRSNSDYT. The whole CDR3 protein is CASGGRSNSDYTF.

Regarding this clone: All gene names here are mouse names. The CDR3 goes on 1 residue after the read ends, and that part is filled in from the germline J gene. The chain uses TRBV29 and TRBJ2-1; 8 bases agree with TRBD1. CDR3 size: 15 residues. Trimming took 6 bases from V and 4 from J; bases not matched to a gene: 8. Germline V lookup: CDR1 MSHET, CDR2 SYDVDS. The sequenced part of the CDR3 DNA is TGTGCTAGCAGCCTCGACAGGGGAAGATATGCTGAGCAGTTC. It encodes CASSLDRGRYAEQF. The entire CDR3 protein is CASSLDRGRYAEQFF.

Points on this clone: The gene names given are mouse names. The read falls 1 residue short of the CDR3 end, and the missing part is taken from the germline J gene. V and J are TRBV1 and TRBJ2-7; D call uncertain. Germline V CDR1 and CDR2: NSQYPW, LRSPGD (reference sequence). There are 13 residues in the CDR3. Trimming stripped 0 bases from V and 4 bases from J, with 7 bases between. The sequenced CDR3 bases are TGCACCTGCAGTGCAGATCTCAGTTATGAACAGTAC. It encodes CTCSADLSYEQY. The whole CDR3 region reads CTCSADLSYEQYF.

Worth noting for this clone: These gene names are mouse names. The read halts 1 residue ahead of the CDR3 end, with the missing end drawn from the germline J gene. This chain links TRBV19 with TRBJ1-5, with D tentatively TRBD1 (5 bases). The CDR3 totals 14 residues. Germline CDR1 reads FNHDT; CDR2 reads SITEND (reference sequence). Trimming removed 4 bases from V and 6 bases from J, with 14 bases in between. The CDR3 loop reads CASSPLAGTQAPLF. CDR3 DNA (partial): TGTGCCAGCAGTCCTCTCGCAGGGACCCAGGCTCCGCTT.

Concerning this clone itself: Gene names follow the mouse nomenclature. Read sequence stops 1 residue before the CDR3 end, and the germline J gene provides the missing end. The genes are TRBV4 and TRBJ2-1, with TRBD2 identical over 8 bases. Germline-derived CDR1 and CDR2 are LGHDT and YNNKQL (reference sequence). This CDR3 contains 14 residues. The junction had 3 bases not matched to a gene; V was cut back by 5 bases and J by 3 bases. The sequenced part of the CDR3 DNA is TGTGCCAGCAGCCCCCTGGGGGGCTATGCTGAGCAGTTC. It is translated as CASSPLGGYAEQF. The full CDR3 protein reads CASSPLGGYAEQFF.